This entry concerns a single T cell receptor (beta chain). Its specificity is not known. These data originate in a study of beta chain features in type 1 diabetes. General study findings and limits: For Type 1 diabetes patients, all four CD4+ subsets carried TCRB CDR3s that were moderately but significantly shorter.

Investigators reverse transcribed all isolated RNA, so they sequenced expressed TCRB transcripts. Only in-frame clones appear in the TCRdb table, and some are missing; sequencing was by immunoSEQ multiplex PCR. The data contain some 250,000 clones, around 13% of them singletons. The CDR3 is 17 amino acids. The ends lost 3 bases at V and 0 bases at J; junction bases unmatched: 8. Germline lookup yields CDR1 SQVTM and CDR2 ANQGSEA. Donors underwent one heparinised blood draw, 95 to 150 mL on average. The material sequenced was naive CD4+ T cells from blood. The chain couples TRBV29-1 to TRBJ2-3, with 11 nucleotides matching TRBD2. The receptor was derived from a man aged 30 to 45 with type 1 diabetes. Here the CDR3 DNA reads TGCAGCGTTGATTGGCTAGCGGGAGGCCTGAGCACAGATACGCAGTATTTT. It yields the protein CSVDWLAGGLSTDTQYF.